This T cell receptor (beta chain) was captured in a study of T cell responses to AZD1222 COVID-19 vaccine. Clones were read by immunoSEQ multiplex PCR, and TCRdb kept only the in-frame ones, dropping some. This table has around 160,000 clones, around 90% appearing once. This clone showed up just a few times. The germline gives CDR1 LNHNV, CDR2 YYDKDF (reference sequence). The CDR3 length is 17 residues. Trimming took off 0 bases at V and 8 bases at J, with 22 bases between the two ends. V is TRBV15 and J is TRBJ1-2, with D perhaps matching TRBD1 (5 bases). Specimen: peripheral blood, collected on day 0 of AZD1222 vaccination. This receptor was taken from an adult in good health. CDR3 residues: CATSRDRGWATSWGYTF. In nucleotides, the CDR3 is TGTGCCACCAGCAGAGATCGGGGCTGGGCGACTTCGTGGGGCTACACCTTC.